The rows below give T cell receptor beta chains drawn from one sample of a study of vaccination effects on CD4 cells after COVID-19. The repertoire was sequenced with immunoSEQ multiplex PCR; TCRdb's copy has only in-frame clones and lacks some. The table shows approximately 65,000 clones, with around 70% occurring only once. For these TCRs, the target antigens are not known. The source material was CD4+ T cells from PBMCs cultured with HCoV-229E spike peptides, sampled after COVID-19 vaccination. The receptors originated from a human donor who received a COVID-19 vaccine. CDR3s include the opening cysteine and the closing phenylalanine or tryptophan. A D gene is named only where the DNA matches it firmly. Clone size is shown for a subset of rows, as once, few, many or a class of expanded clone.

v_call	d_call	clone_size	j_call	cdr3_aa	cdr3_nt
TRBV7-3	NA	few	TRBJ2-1	CASSLVRGPYNEQFF	TGTGCCAGCAGCTTAGTGAGGGGACCTTACAATGAGCAGTTCTTC
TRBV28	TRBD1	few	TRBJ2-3	CASRRRGQPPTDTQYF	TGTGCCAGCAGGCGAAGGGGACAGCCACCCACAGATACGCAGTATTTT
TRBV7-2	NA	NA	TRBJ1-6	CASSLGVWSSYNSPLHF	TGTGCCAGCAGCTTAGGTGTATGGAGCTCCTATAATTCACCCCTCCACTTT
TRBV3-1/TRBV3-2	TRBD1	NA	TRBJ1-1	CASSRDRGQSEAFF	TGTGCCAGCAGCCGGGACAGGGGGCAAAGTGAAGCTTTCTTT
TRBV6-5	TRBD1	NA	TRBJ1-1	CAGGDRGMNTEAFF	TGTGCCGGGGGGGACAGGGGTATGAACACTGAAGCTTTCTTT
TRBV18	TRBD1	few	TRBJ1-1	CASSPGQGSEAFF	TGTGCCAGCTCACCGGGACAGGGCTCTGAAGCTTTCTTT
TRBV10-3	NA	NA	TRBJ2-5	CAISDTTVQETQYF	TGTGCCATCAGTGATACAACAGTTCAAGAGACCCAGTACTTC
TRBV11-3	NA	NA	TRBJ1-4	CASSLGRGKNEKLFF	TGTGCCAGCAGCTTAGGTCGCGGAAAGAATGAAAAACTGTTTTTT
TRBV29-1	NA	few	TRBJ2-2	CSVDGRPNTGELFF	TGCAGCGTTGACGGCAGGCCTAACACCGGGGAGCTGTTTTTT
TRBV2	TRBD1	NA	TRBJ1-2	CASSSRTGGASGDGYTF	TGTGCCAGCAGTTCTCGGACAGGGGGCGCGTCTGGGGATGGCTACACCTTC
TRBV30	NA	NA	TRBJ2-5	CACGQKETQYF	TGTGCCTGTGGACAGAAAGAGACCCAGTACTTC
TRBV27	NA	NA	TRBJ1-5	CASSLGRNSNQPQHF	TGTGCCAGCAGTTTAGGGCGGAATAGCAATCAGCCCCAGCATTTT
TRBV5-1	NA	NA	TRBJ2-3	CASSLLTSDTQYF	TGCGCCAGCAGCCTACTAACCTCAGATACGCAGTATTTT
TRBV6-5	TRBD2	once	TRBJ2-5	CATLAGQETQYF	TGTGCCACTCTAGCGGGGCAAGAGACCCAGTACTTC
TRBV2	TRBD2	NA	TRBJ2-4	CASSEERGLGNIQYF	TGTGCCAGCAGTGAGGAGCGGGGGTTAGGAAACATTCAGTACTTC
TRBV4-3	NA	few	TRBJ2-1	CASSQAPPVFSYNEQFF	TGCGCCAGCAGCCAGGCTCCCCCGGTTTTCTCCTACAATGAGCAGTTCTTC
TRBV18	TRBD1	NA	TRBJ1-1	CASSPVSDRDTEAFF	TGTGCCAGCTCACCTGTATCTGACAGGGACACTGAAGCTTTCTTT
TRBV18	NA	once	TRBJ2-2	CASSPPTGVNTGELFF	TGTGCCAGCTCACCACCAACGGGGGTGAACACCGGGGAGCTGTTTTTT
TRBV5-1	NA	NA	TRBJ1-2	CASRDEGLVPSGYTF	TGCGCCAGCAGAGACGAGGGACTGGTGCCTAGTGGCTACACCTTC
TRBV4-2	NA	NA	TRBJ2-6	CASSQDRGLGANVLTF	TGTGCCAGCAGCCAAGATAGAGGGCTAGGGGCCAACGTCCTGACTTTC
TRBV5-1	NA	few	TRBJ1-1	CASSLYLNTEAFF	TGCGCCAGCAGCTTGTACTTGAACACTGAAGCTTTCTTT
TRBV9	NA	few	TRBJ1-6	CASSVLESSPLHF	TGTGCCAGCAGCGTACTAGAGAGCTCACCCCTCCACTTT
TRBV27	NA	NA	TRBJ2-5	CASTISQETQYF	TGTGCCAGCACCATCAGCCAAGAGACCCAGTACTTC
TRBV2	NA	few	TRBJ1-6	CALGRGNNSPLHF	TGTGCCCTAGGTCGGGGAAATAATTCACCCCTCCACTTT
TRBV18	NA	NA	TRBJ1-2	CASSEWSPGGGYTF	TGTGCCAGCTCGGAGTGGTCGCCGGGAGGTGGCTACACCTTC
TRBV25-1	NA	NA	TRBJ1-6	CASSLPYIDSPLHF	TGTGCCAGCTCCCTCCCTTATATAGATTCACCCCTCCACTTT
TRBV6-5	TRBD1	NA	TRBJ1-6	CASRPPGQVYSPLHF	TGTGCCAGCAGGCCACCGGGACAGGTCTATTCACCCCTCCACTTT
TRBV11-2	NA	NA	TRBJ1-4	CASSLRTRTNEKLFF	TGTGCCAGCAGCTTAAGGACACGGACTAATGAAAAACTGTTTTTT
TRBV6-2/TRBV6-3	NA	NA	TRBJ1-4	CASSPRVFTMKNEKLFF	TGTGCCAGCAGCCCTCGGGTCTTTACAATGAAAAATGAAAAACTGTTTTTT
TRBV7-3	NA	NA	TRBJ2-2	CASSSKRSNTGELFF	TGTGCCAGCAGCTCAAAGCGGTCGAACACCGGGGAGCTGTTTTTT
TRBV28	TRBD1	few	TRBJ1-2	CASSTSAGTGIGYTF	TGTGCCAGCAGTACCTCAGCCGGGACAGGGATCGGGTACACCTTC
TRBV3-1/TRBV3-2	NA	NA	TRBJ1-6	CASGDRRNNSPLHF	TGTGCCAGCGGCGACCGGCGGAATAATTCACCCCTCCACTTT
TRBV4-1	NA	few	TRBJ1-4	CASRQARRTNEKLFF	TGCGCCAGCAGACAGGCCCGGAGAACTAATGAAAAACTGTTTTTT
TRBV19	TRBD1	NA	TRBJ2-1	CASSDRDEQFF	TGTGCCAGTAGCGACAGGGATGAGCAGTTCTTC
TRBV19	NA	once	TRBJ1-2	CASSPRGRPNYGYTF	TGTGCCAGTAGTCCTCGGGGTCGACCTAACTATGGCTACACCTTC
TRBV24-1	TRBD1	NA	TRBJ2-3	CATSDLVGPRGLPDTQYF	TGTGCCACCAGTGATTTGGTGGGGCCGAGGGGGCTCCCAGATACGCAGTATTTT
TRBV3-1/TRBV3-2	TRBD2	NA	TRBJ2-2	CASSPRTSGGAQVTGELFF	TGTGCCAGCAGCCCTCGGACTAGCGGGGGAGCCCAGGTAACCGGGGAGCTGTTTTTT
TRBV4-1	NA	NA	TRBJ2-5	CASSPGWSVQTQETQYF	TGCGCCAGCAGCCCCGGGTGGTCGGTGCAGACCCAAGAGACCCAGTACTTC
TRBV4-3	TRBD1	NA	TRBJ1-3	CASSQTGQGVGNTIYF	TGCGCCAGCAGCCAGACGGGACAGGGCGTTGGAAACACCATATATTTT
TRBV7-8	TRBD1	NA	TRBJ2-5	CASSFGTGRETQYF	TGTGCCAGCAGCTTCGGGACAGGACGGGAGACCCAGTACTTC
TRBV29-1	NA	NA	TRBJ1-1	CSVDADRNTEAFF	TGCAGCGTTGACGCGGACAGGAACACTGAAGCTTTCTTT
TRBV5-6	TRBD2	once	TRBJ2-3	CASTTSGGLLSTDTQYF	TGTGCCAGCACGACTAGCGGGGGTCTACTTAGCACAGATACGCAGTATTTT
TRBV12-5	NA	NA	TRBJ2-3	CASGFDGRSTDTQYF	TGTGCTAGTGGCTTCGACGGACGGAGCACAGATACGCAGTATTTT
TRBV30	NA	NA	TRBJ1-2	CAWISIPGPYGYTF	TGTGCCTGGATTTCCATTCCAGGGCCTTATGGCTACACCTTC
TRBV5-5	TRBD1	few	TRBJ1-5	CASSPQGAGQPQHF	TGTGCCAGCAGCCCTCAGGGGGCGGGTCAGCCCCAGCATTTT
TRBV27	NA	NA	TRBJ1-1	CASSSNPRGRVAEAFF	TGTGCCAGCAGTTCGAACCCGCGGGGGCGGGTGGCTGAAGCTTTCTTT
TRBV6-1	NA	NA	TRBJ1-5	CASSELWNNQPQHF	TGTGCCAGCAGTGAGTTGTGGAACAATCAGCCCCAGCATTTT
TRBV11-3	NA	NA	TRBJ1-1	CASSLNRFTEAFF	TGTGCCAGCAGCTTAAACAGATTCACTGAAGCTTTCTTT
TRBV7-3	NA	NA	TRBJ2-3	CASSEQGGDTQYF	TGTGCCAGCAGCGAACAGGGGGGGGATACGCAGTATTTT
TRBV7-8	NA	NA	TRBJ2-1	CASSLILFQTRYNEQFF	TGTGCCAGCAGCTTAATTCTTTTCCAGACCCGGTACAATGAGCAGTTCTTC
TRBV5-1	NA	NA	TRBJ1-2	CASSLLVASGYTF	TGCGCCAGCAGCTTGCTCGTTGCTAGCGGCTACACCTTC
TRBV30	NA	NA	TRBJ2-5	CAWSVQGETQYF	TGTGCCTGGAGTGTACAAGGGGAGACCCAGTACTTC